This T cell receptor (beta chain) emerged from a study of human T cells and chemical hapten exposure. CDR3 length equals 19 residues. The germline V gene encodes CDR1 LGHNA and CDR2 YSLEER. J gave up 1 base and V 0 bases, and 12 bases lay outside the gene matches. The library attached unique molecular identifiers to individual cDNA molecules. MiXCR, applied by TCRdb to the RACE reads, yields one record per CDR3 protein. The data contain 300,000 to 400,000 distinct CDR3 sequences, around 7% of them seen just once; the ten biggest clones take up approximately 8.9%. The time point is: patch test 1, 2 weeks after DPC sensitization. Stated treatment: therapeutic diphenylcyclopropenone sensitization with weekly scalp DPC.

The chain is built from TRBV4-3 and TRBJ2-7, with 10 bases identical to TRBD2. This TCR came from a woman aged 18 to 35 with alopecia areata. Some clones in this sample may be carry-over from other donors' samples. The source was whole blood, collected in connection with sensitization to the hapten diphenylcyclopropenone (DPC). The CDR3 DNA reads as TGCGCCAGCAGCCAAGATGACCCCCAAATAGCGGGGGGATCCTACGAGCAGTACTTC. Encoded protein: CASSQDDPQIAGGSYEQYF.